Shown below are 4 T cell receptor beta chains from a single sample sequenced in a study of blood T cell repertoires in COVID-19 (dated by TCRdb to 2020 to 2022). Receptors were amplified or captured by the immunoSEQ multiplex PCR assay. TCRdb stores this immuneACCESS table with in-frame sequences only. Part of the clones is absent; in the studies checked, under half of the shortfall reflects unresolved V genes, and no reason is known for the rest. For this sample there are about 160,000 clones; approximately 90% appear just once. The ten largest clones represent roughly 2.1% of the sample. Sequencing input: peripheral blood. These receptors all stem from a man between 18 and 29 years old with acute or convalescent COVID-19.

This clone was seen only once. The CDR3 coding sequence is TGCGCCAGCAGTGATACGGGTGTTTCCACTGAAGCTTTCTTT. The encoded protein is CASSDTGVSTEAFF. The rearrangement uses TRBV10-1 and TRBJ1-1; D is unclear. The V gene lost 3 bases and the J gene lost 4 bases, with 12 bases spanning the gap. CDR1 and CDR2 from the germline V gene are WNHNN and SYGVQD (reference sequence). The CDR3 has 14 amino acids.

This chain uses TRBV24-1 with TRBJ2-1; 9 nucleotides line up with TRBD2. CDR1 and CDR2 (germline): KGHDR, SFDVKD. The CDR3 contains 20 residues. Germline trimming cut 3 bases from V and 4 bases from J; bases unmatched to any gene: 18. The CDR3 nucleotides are TGTGCCACCAGTGATGCGGCGACTAGCGGACCAACTCAGGGTTACAATGAGCAGTTCTTC. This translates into CATSDAATSGPTQGYNEQFF.

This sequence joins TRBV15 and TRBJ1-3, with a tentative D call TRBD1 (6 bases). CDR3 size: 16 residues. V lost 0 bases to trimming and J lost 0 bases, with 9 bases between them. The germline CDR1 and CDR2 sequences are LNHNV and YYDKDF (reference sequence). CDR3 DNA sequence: TGTGCCACCAGCAGAGATACAGGGAGCTCTGGAAACACCATATATTTT. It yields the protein CATSRDTGSSGNTIYF.

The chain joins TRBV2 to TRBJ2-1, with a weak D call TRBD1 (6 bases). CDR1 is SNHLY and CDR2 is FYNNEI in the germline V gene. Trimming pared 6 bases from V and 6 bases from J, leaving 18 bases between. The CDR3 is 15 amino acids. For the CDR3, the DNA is TGTGCCAGCAGGGCCGGGACAACTAACATCAATGAGCAGTTCTTC. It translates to CASRAGTTNINEQFF.